This T cell receptor (beta chain) was sequenced in a study of CD8+CD57+ T cells in acquired aplastic anemia. Study at large: Mean yield of DNA from sorted CD4+ and CD8+ cells was 2.5 to 4 ug. Findings and limits, study-wide: For CD8+ Simpson's diversity, patients and controls showed no significant difference.

The CDR3 consists of 15 residues. Germline V gene lookup returns CDR1 ENHRY and CDR2 SYGVKD. Trimming took off 3 bases at V and 2 bases at J, with 8 bases between the two ends. Details on this clonotype: Its specificity is unknown.

Profiles of TCR beta VDJ and CDR3 were generated from a genomic DNA template. TCRdb called the reads again in MiXCR, with one record for every CDR3 protein. The sample contains under 350,000 distinct CDR3 sequences, around three fifths of which appear only once. Patients chosen for sequencing had CD8+CD57+ cells that had expanded, as shown by flow cytometry. Severe acquired aplastic anemia was present in every patient. The rearrangement uses TRBV10-3 and TRBJ2-6, with a weak D call TRBD2 (6 bases). The source material was sorted CD4+, CD8+, or CD8+CD57+ T cells (not recorded which) from PBMCs. This clonotype originated in a human donor with aplastic anemia. CDR3 amino acids: CAISDSGAGANVLTF. Here the CDR3 DNA reads TGTGCCATCAGTGATTCGGGGGCTGGGGCCAACGTCCTGACTTTC.